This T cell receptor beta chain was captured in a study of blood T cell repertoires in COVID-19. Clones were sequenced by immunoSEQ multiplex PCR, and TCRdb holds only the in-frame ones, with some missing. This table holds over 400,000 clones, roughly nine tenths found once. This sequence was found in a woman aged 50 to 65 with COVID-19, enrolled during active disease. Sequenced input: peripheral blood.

DNA for the CDR3: TGTGCCAGCAGCACGGGACAGCACACCGGGGAGCTGTTTTTT. It yields the protein CASSTGQHTGELFF. The rearrangement links TRBV7-3 to TRBJ2-2; 7 bases are a match to TRBD1. Per germline, CDR1 SGHTA and CDR2 FQGTGA. Trimming removed 5 bases from V and 3 bases from J; junction bases left unmatched: 3. The CDR3 runs to 14 residues.